This TCR beta chain was sequenced in a study of OX40 agonist ivuxolimab in advanced cancers. Germline assignment: CDR1 SGHRS and CDR2 YFSETQ. V shed 1 base and J shed 13 bases, with 15 bases lying between them. This CDR3 comprises 14 residues. The data were produced by immunoSEQ multiplex PCR, yet TCRdb's version contains in-frame clones alone and is incomplete. The sample shows approximately 47,000 clones, roughly 90% of them seen only once. The chain joins TRBV5-1 to TRBJ1-6; D call uncertain. The sequence came from an adult with an advanced solid tumor such as melanoma, head and neck, liver or kidney cancer. The sequencing here drew on CD4+ or CD8+ T cells sorted from blood, taken in a trial of the OX40 agonist ivuxolimab. The CDR3 here is CASSLWGLPTPLHF. CDR3 bases: TGCGCCAGCAGCTTGTGGGGTCTCCCAACCCCCCTCCACTTT.